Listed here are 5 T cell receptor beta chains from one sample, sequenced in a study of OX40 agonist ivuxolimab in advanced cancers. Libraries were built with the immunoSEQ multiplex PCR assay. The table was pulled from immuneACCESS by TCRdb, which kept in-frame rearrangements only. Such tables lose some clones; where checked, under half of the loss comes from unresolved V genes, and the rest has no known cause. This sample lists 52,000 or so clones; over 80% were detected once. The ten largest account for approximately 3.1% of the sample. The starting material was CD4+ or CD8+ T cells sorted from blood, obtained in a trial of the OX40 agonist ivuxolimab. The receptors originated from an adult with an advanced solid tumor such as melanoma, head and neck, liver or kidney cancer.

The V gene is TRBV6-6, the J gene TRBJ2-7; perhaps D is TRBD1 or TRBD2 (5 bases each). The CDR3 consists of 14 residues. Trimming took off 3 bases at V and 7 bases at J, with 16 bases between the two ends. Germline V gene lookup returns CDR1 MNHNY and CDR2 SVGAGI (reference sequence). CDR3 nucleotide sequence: TGTGCCAGCAGTTATACCGGGACCCATATGGAGCAGTACTTC. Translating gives CASSYTGTHMEQYF.

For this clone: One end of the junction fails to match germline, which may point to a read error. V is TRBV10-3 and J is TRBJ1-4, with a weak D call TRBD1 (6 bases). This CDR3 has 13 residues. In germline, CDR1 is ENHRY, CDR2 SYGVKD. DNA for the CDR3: TGTGCCACCAGTAGAGGGGGAGGTGAAAAACTGTTTTTT. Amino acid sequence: CATSRGGGEKLFF.

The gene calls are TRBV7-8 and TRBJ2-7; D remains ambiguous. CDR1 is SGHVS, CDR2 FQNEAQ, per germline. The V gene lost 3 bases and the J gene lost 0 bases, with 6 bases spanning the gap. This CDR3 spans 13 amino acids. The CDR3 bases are TGTGCCAGCAGCTTTCAGGACTCCTACGAGCAGTACTTC. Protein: CASSFQDSYEQYF.

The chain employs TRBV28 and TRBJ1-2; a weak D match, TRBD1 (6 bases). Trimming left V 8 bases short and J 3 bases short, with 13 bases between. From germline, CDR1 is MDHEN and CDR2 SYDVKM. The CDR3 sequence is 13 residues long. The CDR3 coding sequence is TGTGCCAGCTCGAACAGGGATCACTATGGCTACACCTTC. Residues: CASSNRDHYGYTF.

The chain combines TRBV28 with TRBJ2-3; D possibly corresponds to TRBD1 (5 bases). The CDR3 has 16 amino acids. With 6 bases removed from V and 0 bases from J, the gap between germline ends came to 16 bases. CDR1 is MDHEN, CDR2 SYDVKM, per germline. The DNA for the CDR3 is TGTGCCAGCAGCTCGTGGGGCTCTCCAAGCACAGATACGCAGTATTTT. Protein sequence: CASSSWGSPSTDTQYF.